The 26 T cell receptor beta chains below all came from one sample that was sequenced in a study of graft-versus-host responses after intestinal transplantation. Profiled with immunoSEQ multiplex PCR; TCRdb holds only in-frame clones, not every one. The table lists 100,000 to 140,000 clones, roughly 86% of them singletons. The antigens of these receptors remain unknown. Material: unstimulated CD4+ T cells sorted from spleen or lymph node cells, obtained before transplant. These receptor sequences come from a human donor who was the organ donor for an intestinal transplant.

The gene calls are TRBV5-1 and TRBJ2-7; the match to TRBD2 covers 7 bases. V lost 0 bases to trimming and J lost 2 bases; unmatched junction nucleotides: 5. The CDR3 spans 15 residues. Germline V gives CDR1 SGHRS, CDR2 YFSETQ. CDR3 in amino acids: CASSLAGTNPYEQYF. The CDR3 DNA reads TGCGCCAGCAGCTTGGCTGGGACTAACCCCTACGAGCAGTACTTC.

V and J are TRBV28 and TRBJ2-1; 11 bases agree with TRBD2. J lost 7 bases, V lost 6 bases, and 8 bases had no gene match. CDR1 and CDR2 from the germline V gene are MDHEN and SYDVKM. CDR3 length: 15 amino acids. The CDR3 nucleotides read TGTGCCAGCAGGACTAGCGGGATAATGTGGAATGAGCAGTTCTTC. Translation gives CASRTSGIMWNEQFF.

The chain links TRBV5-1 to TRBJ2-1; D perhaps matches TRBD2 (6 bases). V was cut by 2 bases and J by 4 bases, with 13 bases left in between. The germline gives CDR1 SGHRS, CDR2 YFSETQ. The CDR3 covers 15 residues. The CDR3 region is CASSLSGSRYNEQFF. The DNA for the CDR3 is TGCGCCAGCAGCTTATCCGGGAGTAGGTACAATGAGCAGTTCTTC.

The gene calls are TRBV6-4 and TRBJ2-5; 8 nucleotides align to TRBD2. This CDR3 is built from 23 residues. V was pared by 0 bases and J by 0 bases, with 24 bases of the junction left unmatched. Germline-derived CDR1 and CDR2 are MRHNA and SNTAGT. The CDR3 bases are TGTGCCAGCAGTGACTCGAACCCGGGTTTGCGGGGGGTCTCAACGATGTACCAAGAGACCCAGTACTTC. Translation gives CASSDSNPGLRGVSTMYQETQYF.

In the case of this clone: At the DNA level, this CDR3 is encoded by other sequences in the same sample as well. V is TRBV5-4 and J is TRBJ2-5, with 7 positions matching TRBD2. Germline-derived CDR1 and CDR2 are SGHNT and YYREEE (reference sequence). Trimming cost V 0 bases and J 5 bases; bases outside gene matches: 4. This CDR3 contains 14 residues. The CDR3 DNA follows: TGTGCCAGCAGCTTGGCCGGGGGGAGCGAGACCCAGTACTTC. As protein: CASSLAGGSETQYF.

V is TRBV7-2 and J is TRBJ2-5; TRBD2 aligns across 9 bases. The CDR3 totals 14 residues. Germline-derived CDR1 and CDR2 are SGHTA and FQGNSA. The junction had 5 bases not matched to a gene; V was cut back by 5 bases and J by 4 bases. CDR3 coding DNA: TGTGCCAGCAGCCCCCTACTAGCGGGAGAGACCCAGTACTTC. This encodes CASSPLLAGETQYF.

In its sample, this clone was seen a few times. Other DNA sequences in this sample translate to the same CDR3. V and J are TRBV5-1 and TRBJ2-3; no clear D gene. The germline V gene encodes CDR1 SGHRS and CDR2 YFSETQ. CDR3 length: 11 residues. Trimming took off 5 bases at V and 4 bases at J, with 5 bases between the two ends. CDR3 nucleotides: TGCGCCAGCAGTTTAGCAGATACGCAGTATTTT. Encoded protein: CASSLADTQYF.

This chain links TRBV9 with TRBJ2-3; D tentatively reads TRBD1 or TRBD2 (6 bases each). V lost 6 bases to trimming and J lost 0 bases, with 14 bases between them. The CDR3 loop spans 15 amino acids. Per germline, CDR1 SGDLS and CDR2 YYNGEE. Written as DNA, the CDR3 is TGTGCCAGCACATGGGGGGCCTATAGCACAGATACGCAGTATTTT. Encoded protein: CASTWGAYSTDTQYF.

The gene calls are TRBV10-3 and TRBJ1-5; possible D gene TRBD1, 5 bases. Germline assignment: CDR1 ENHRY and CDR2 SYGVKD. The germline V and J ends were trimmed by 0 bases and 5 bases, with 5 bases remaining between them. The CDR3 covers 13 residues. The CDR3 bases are TGTGCCATCAGTGAGTCGGGGGATCAGCCCCAGCATTTT. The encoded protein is CAISESGDQPQHF.

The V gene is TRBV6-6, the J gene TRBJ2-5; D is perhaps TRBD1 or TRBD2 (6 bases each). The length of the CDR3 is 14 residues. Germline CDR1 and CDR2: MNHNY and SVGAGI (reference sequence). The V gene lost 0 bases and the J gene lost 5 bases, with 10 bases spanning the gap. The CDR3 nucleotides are TGTGCCAGCAGTTACTCGGGGGCGGGGGAGACCCAGTACTTC. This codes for CASSYSGAGETQYF.

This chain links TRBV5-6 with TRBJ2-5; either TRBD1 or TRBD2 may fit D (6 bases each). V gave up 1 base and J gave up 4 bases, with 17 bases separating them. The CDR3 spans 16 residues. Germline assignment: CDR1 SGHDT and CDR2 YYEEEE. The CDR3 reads CASSLTLRGRGETQYF. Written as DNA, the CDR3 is TGTGCCAGCAGCTTGACTCTACGGGGGCGCGGAGAGACCCAGTACTTC.

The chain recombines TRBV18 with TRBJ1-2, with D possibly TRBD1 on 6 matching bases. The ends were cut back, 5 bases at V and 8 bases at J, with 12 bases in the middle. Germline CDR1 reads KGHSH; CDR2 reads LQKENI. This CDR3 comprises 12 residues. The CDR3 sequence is CASSSDRKGYTF. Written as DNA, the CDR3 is TGTGCCAGCTCATCCGACAGGAAGGGCTACACCTTC.

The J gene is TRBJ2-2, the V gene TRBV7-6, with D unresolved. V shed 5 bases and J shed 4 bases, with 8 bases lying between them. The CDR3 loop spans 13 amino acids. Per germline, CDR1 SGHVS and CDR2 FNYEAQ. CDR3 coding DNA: TGTGCCAGCAGCCCCCTACTCACCGGGGAGCTGTTTTTT. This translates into CASSPLLTGELFF.

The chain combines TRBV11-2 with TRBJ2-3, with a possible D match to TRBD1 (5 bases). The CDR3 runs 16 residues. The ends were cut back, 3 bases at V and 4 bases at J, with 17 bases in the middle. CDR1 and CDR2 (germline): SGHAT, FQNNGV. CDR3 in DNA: TGTGCCAGCAGCTTGGGGCTTACTATTAAAGCAGATACGCAGTATTTT. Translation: CASSLGLTIKADTQYF.

Here the CDR3 DNA reads TGTGCCAGCAGCTTGACAGTATCCTACGAGCAGTACTTC. Amino acid sequence: CASSLTVSYEQYF. The rearrangement uses TRBV11-2 and TRBJ2-7; D is perhaps TRBD1 (5 bases). This CDR3 is 13 amino acids long. V was trimmed by 3 bases and J by 1 base, leaving 7 bases between them. Germline CDR1 reads SGHAT; CDR2 reads FQNNGV.

The CDR3 DNA sequence: TGCGCCAGCAGCCCCGAACGGGGTCGGAACACTGAAGCTTTCTTT. Amino acid sequence: CASSPERGRNTEAFF. The chain employs TRBV5-1 and TRBJ1-1, with D unresolved. The V end was cut by 4 bases, the J end by 1 base, with 14 bases between. The length of the CDR3 is 15 residues. Germline CDR1 SGHRS, CDR2 YFSETQ.

The CDR3 region is CASSVGPGESPLHF. The CDR3 DNA is TGTGCCAGCAGCGTAGGGCCAGGGGAATCACCCCTCCACTTT. V usage is TRBV9 and J usage is TRBJ1-6; weak D call: TRBD1 (6 bases). The CDR3 length is 14 residues. V was pared by 0 bases and J by 10 bases, with 11 bases between. The germline V gene encodes CDR1 SGDLS and CDR2 YYNGEE.

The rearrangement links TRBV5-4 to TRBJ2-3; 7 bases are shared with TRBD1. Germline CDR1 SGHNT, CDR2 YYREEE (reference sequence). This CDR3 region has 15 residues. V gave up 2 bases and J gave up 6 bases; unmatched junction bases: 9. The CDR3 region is CASSFPKGAGDTQYF. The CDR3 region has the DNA TGTGCCAGCAGCTTCCCTAAGGGGGCAGGGGATACGCAGTATTTT.

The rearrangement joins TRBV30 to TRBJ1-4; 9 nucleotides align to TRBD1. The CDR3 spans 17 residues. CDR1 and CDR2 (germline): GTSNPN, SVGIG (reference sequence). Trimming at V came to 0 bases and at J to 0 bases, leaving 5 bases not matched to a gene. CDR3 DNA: TGTGCCTGGAGTGTACTGGACAGGGGTACAACTAATGAAAAACTGTTTTTT. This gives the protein CAWSVLDRGTTNEKLFF.

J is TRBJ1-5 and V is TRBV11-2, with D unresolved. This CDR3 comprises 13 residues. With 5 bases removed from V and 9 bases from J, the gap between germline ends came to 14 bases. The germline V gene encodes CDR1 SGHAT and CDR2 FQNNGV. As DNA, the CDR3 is TGTGCCAGCAGCCCCGCAGAAACCCGGCCCCAGCATTTT. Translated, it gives CASSPAETRPQHF.

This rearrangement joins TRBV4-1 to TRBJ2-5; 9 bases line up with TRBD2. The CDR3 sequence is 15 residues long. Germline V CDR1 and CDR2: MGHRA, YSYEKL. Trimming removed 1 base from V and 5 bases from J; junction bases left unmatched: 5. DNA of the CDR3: TGCGCCAGCAGCCAAGCTAGCGGGGTTCGGGAGACCCAGTACTTC. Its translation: CASSQASGVRETQYF.

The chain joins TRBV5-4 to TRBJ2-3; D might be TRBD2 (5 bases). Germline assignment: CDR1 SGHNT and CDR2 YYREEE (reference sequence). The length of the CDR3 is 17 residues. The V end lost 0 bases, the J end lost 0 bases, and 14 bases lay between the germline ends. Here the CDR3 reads CASSLASGSPSTDTQYF. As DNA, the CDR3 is TGTGCCAGCAGCTTGGCCAGCGGCTCCCCAAGCACAGATACGCAGTATTTT.

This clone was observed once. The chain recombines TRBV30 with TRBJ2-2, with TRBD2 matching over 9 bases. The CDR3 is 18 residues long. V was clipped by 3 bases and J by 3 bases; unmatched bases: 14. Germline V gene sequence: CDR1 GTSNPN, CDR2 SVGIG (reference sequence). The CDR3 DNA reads TGTGCCTGGAGCCTGCGGGGGGGCAGTGATTGTCACACCGGGGAGCTGTTTTTT. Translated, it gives CAWSLRGGSDCHTGELFF.

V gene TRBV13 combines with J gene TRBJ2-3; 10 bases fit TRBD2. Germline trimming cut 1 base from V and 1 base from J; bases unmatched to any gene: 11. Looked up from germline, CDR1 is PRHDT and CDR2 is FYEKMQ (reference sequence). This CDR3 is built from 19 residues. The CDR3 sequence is CASSLDNPYSGGGTDTQYF. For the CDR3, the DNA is TGTGCCAGCAGCTTAGATAATCCATACAGCGGGGGGGGCACAGATACGCAGTATTTT.

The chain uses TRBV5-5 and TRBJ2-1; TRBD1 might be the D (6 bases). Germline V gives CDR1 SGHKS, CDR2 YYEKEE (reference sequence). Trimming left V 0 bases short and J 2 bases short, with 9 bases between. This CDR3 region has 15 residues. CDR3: CASSLGQAPYNEQFF. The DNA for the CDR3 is TGTGCCAGCAGCTTGGGACAGGCCCCCTACAATGAGCAGTTCTTC.

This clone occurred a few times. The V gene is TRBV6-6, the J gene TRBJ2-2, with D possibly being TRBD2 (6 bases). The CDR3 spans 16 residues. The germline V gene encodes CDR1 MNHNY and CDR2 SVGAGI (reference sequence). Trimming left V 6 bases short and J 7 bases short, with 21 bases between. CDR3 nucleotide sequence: TGTGCCAGCAGGCCAACCGGGGAGGCTAGGAGCGGGGAGCTGTTTTTT. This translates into CASRPTGEARSGELFF.